A selection of T cell receptor beta chains follows, all from one sample in a study of blood T cell repertoires in COVID-19. TCRdb's table, derived via immunoSEQ multiplex PCR, lists solely in-frame clones and lacks some. The profile shows a few hundred thousand clones, 65% to 90% of them singletons. Sequencing input: peripheral blood. These TCRs come from a man aged 45-65 years with active or convalescent COVID-19. Each CDR3 is given with its conserved first and last residue. A D gene is named only where the DNA matches it firmly. Clone size is shown for a subset of rows, as once, few, many or a class of expanded clone.

v_gene	j_gene	d_gene	abundance	CDR3aa	CDR3nt
TRBV6-5	TRBJ1-2	-	-	CASGGTAYGYTF	TGTGCCAGCGGGGGGACTGCCTATGGCTACACCTTC
TRBV4-1	TRBJ1-4	-	-	CASSLRAVGSEKLFF	TGCGCCAGCAGCCTAAGGGCGGTTGGGAGTGAAAAACTGTTTTTT
TRBV19	TRBJ2-7	TRBD1	-	CASPGQGAKEQYF	TGTGCCAGCCCGGGACAGGGGGCGAAGGAGCAGTACTTC
TRBV2	TRBJ1-5	TRBD1	few	CASSRQGRDQPQHF	TGTGCCAGCAGCCGACAGGGCCGAGATCAGCCCCAGCATTTT
TRBV27	TRBJ2-7	TRBD2	-	CASSLRPELAGGSYEQYF	TGTGCCAGCAGTTTACGTCCCGAACTAGCGGGGGGCTCCTACGAGCAGTACTTC
TRBV5-8	TRBJ1-6	TRBD1	-	CASSLEGQGSPLHF	TGTGCCAGCAGCTTGGAGGGACAGGGATCACCCCTCCACTTT
TRBV6-6	TRBJ1-2	TRBD1	-	CASSRTGGYGYTF	TGTGCCAGCAGTCGGACAGGCGGCTATGGCTACACCTTC
TRBV11-2	TRBJ1-3	TRBD1	-	CASSSGQALSGNTIYF	TGTGCCAGCAGCTCCGGACAGGCCCTCTCTGGAAACACCATATATTTT
TRBV5-6	TRBJ1-4	-	-	CASSLSGNEKLFF	TGTGCCAGCAGCTTATCGGGGAATGAAAAACTGTTTTTT
TRBV5-1	TRBJ1-5	-	-	CASSLAGGNQPQHF	TGCGCCAGCAGCTTAGCAGGGGGCAATCAGCCCCAGCATTTT
TRBV2	TRBJ2-4	-	-	CASSVLPAGIKNIQYF	TGTGCCAGCAGTGTACTACCCGCAGGGATCAAAAACATTCAGTACTTC
TRBV7-9	TRBJ1-6	TRBD1	-	CASSFFRGNSPLHF	TGTGCCAGCAGCTTCTTCAGGGGGAATTCACCCCTCCACTTT
TRBV9	TRBJ2-2	TRBD2	-	CASSVGVAGAGTGELFF	TGTGCCAGCAGCGTAGGAGTAGCGGGAGCAGGTACCGGGGAGCTGTTTTTT
TRBV6-4	TRBJ2-5	-	-	CATQRRSQETQYF	TGTGCCACCCAGAGGAGGTCCCAAGAGACCCAGTACTTC
TRBV3-1/TRBV3-2	TRBJ2-5	-	-	CASETGPQETQYF	TGTGCCAGCGAAACAGGGCCCCAAGAGACCCAGTACTTC
TRBV3-1/TRBV3-2	TRBJ2-7	TRBD2	-	CASSSRTSGSYEQYF	TGTGCCAGCAGCTCTCGGACTAGCGGGAGTTACGAGCAGTACTTC
TRBV7-2	TRBJ1-2	TRBD1	-	CASSSYRGSNYGYTF	TGTGCCAGCAGCTCCTACAGGGGTTCTAACTATGGCTACACCTTC
TRBV19	TRBJ2-1	TRBD1	-	CASSPGQTYNEQFF	TGTGCCAGTAGTCCGGGACAGACCTACAATGAGCAGTTCTTC
TRBV5-1	TRBJ2-2	-	-	CASSLTGKSTGELFF	TGCGCCAGCAGCTTAACAGGGAAATCCACCGGGGAGCTGTTTTTT
TRBV6-5	TRBJ2-7	-	-	CASSLGYEQYF	TGTGCCAGCAGTCTAGGATACGAGCAGTACTTC
TRBV5-8	TRBJ2-3	TRBD2	-	CASRTLAGRSTDTQYF	TGTGCCAGCAGAACTTTAGCGGGCCGTAGCACAGATACGCAGTATTTT
TRBV4-2	TRBJ2-2	TRBD2	once	CASSQETTSGSGGELFF	TGTGCCAGCAGCCAAGAGACGACTAGCGGGAGTGGCGGGGAGCTGTTTTTT
TRBV20-1	TRBJ2-3	-	-	CSASQGRITDTQYF	TGCAGTGCTAGTCAGGGGCGGATTACAGATACGCAGTATTTT
TRBV5-8	TRBJ1-5	-	-	CASSLNQGSLVGQPQHF	TGTGCCAGCAGCCTGAATCAGGGATCCCTTGTCGGTCAGCCCCAGCATTTT
TRBV27	TRBJ1-1	-	-	CASSSAKGTEAFF	TGTGCCAGCAGTTCGGCAAAGGGGACTGAAGCTTTCTTT
TRBV6-2/TRBV6-3	TRBJ1-4	-	-	CASSPWRGEVPEKLFF	TGTGCCAGCAGCCCCTGGAGGGGCGAGGTCCCTGAAAAACTGTTTTTT
TRBV19	TRBJ1-2	-	-	CASSLLGPYGYTF	TGTGCCAGTAGTCTACTGGGCCCCTATGGCTACACCTTC
TRBV5-5	TRBJ2-1	-	-	CASSSGQTLYNEQFF	TGTGCCAGCAGCTCCGGACAGACCCTTTACAATGAGCAGTTCTTC
TRBV2	TRBJ1-3	-	-	CASIQTEGAGNTIYF	TGTGCCAGCATCCAGACCGAGGGTGCTGGAAACACCATATATTTT
TRBV19	TRBJ2-1	-	-	CASIVEWLSSYNEQFF	TGTGCCAGTATAGTCGAATGGTTGAGCTCCTACAATGAGCAGTTCTTC
TRBV7-3	TRBJ2-1	-	-	CASRFRRDGGEQFF	TGTGCCAGCAGATTTCGCCGGGACGGGGGTGAGCAGTTCTTC
TRBV5-4	TRBJ2-2	-	-	CAGGKGQDTGELFF	TGTGCCGGCGGAAAGGGGCAGGACACCGGGGAGCTGTTTTTT
TRBV15	TRBJ2-1	-	-	CATSRDKRYNEQFF	TGTGCCACCAGCAGAGATAAGAGATACAATGAGCAGTTCTTC
TRBV7-2	TRBJ1-3	-	once	CASSLVGASVGNTIYF	TGTGCCAGCAGCTTAGTAGGAGCCTCGGTCGGGAACACCATATATTTT
TRBV4-1	TRBJ2-1	TRBD2	-	CASSQVSSGRYNEQFF	TGCGCCAGCAGCCAAGTGTCTAGCGGGAGGTACAATGAGCAGTTCTTC
TRBV9	TRBJ2-2	TRBD2	-	CASAGVETTGELFF	TGTGCCTCGGCGGGGGTGGAGACGACCGGGGAGCTGTTTTTT
TRBV30	TRBJ2-7	TRBD2	-	CAWSPPGGGYEQYF	TGTGCCTGGAGTCCCCCGGGAGGGGGCTACGAGCAGTACTTC
TRBV29-1	TRBJ2-7	TRBD2	-	CSAWTSGSLYEQYF	TGCAGTGCTTGGACTAGCGGGAGTCTCTACGAGCAGTACTTC
TRBV28	TRBJ2-7	-	-	CASSLSPSRSSYEQYF	TGTGCCAGCAGTTTATCCCCTAGCCGGAGCTCCTACGAGCAGTACTTC
TRBV5-4	TRBJ2-5	TRBD1	-	CASSLGRGQETQYF	TGTGCCAGCAGCTTGGGCAGGGGGCAAGAGACCCAGTACTTC
TRBV6-2/TRBV6-3	TRBJ1-1	TRBD1	-	CASSYSIQGASTEAFF	TGTGCCAGCAGTTACTCGATACAGGGGGCTAGCACTGAAGCTTTCTTT
TRBV4-1	TRBJ2-7	-	-	CASSQEQLPDEQYF	TGCGCCAGCAGCCAAGAACAGCTACCCGACGAGCAGTACTTC
TRBV7-9	TRBJ1-6	TRBD1	-	CASSSTGDSPLHF	TGTGCCAGCAGCAGCACAGGGGATTCACCCCTCCACTTT
TRBV28	TRBJ2-2	-	-	CASTGGNGELFF	TGTGCCAGCACTGGGGGGAACGGGGAGCTGTTTTTT
TRBV4-1	TRBJ2-1	TRBD2	-	CASSHFTSGGYNEQFF	TGCGCCAGCAGCCACTTCACTAGCGGGGGTTACAATGAGCAGTTCTTC
TRBV27	TRBJ2-7	TRBD1	-	CASSLSPLRGFYEQYF	TGTGCCAGCAGTTTATCCCCGCTCAGGGGGTTCTACGAGCAGTACTTC
TRBV9	TRBJ2-3	TRBD2	-	CASSVGSGLAGEWYSTDTQYF	TGTGCCAGCAGCGTAGGTTCGGGACTAGCGGGAGAGTGGTACAGCACAGATACGCAGTATTTT
TRBV9	TRBJ2-7	-	many	CASSVEAGSTYEQYF	TGTGCCAGCAGCGTAGAAGCCGGGAGCACCTACGAGCAGTACTTC
TRBV27	TRBJ1-1	-	-	CASSSKQGVGTEAFF	TGTGCCAGCAGTTCAAAACAGGGTGTCGGCACTGAAGCTTTCTTT
TRBV2	TRBJ1-1	TRBD1	-	CASRKTGAANTEAFF	TGTGCCAGCAGGAAGACAGGGGCGGCGAACACTGAAGCTTTCTTT
TRBV28	TRBJ2-5	-	many	CASSPSGEGETQYF	TGTGCCAGCAGTCCATCAGGGGAGGGAGAGACCCAGTACTTC
TRBV30	TRBJ1-6	TRBD1	few	CAWSLGGQTNSPLHF	TGTGCCTGGAGTCTAGGGGGACAGACTAATTCACCCCTCCACTTT
TRBV27	TRBJ2-7	-	-	CASSLPGNLHEQYF	TGTGCCAGCAGTTTACCCGGGAACCTACACGAGCAGTACTTC
TRBV7-2	TRBJ2-7	-	-	CASSFGTVAEQYF	TGTGCCAGCAGCTTTGGGACTGTAGCCGAGCAGTACTTC
TRBV28	TRBJ1-6	-	-	CASSPHMGGLNSPLHF	TGTGCCAGCAGCCCTCATATGGGGGGACTTAATTCACCCCTCCACTTT